This paragraph covers one T cell receptor (beta chain) sequence. Its specificity is not known. The data were obtained in a study of radiotherapy plus CTLA-4 blockade in lung cancer. Study observations and caveats: In blood, TCR clones derived from the tumor expanded after radiotherapy plus ipilimumab.

Participants had chemo-refractory metastatic non-small-cell lung cancer and were treated with focal radiation plus ipilimumab CTLA-4 blockade. Measured with immunoSEQ multiplex PCR; TCRdb has only the in-frame clones, and not every one. The repertoire holds about 54,000 clones, with approximately 79% as singletons. This receptor was obtained from a human donor with non-small cell lung cancer who had a partial response to radiotherapy plus ipilimumab. The sequencing used peripheral blood, collected from a patient treated with radiotherapy plus ipilimumab.

The CDR3 loop reads CASSGLADYNEQFF. In DNA, the CDR3 is TGTGCCAGCAGCGGACTAGCGGATTACAATGAGCAGTTCTTC. V and J are TRBV7-9 and TRBJ2-1; 10 positions agree with TRBD2. CDR3 length: 14 amino acids. V shed 5 bases and J 4 bases; nucleotides not matched to a gene: 2. The germline V gene encodes CDR1 SEHNR and CDR2 FQNEAQ (reference sequence).